The 28 T cell receptor beta chains reported below all come from one sample, sequenced in a study of cytomegalovirus exposure and HLA in healthy donors. Repertoires were generated with immunoSEQ multiplex PCR, while TCRdb's copy carries only in-frame clones and drops some. Here the sample spans 150,000 to 200,000 clones, around 88% being singletons. The sequenced material came from PBMCs. The source is a woman aged 18-29 years in good health and CMV-seronegative.

The chain has TRBV5-6 and TRBJ1-2, with D unclear. V gave up 4 bases and J gave up 8 bases, with 15 bases separating them. The germline CDR1 and CDR2 sequences are SGHDT and YYEEEE. CDR3 length: 13 amino acids. The CDR3 DNA follows: TGTGCCAGCAGCCACGGTCTTGAGGGCGGCTACACCTTC. Translated: CASSHGLEGGYTF.

CDR3 bases: TGTGCCAGCAGCCTGGGGACAGGGGCCTACGAGCAGTACTTC. The encoded protein is CASSLGTGAYEQYF. J is TRBJ2-7 and V is TRBV5-8; TRBD1 aligns across 10 bases. The CDR3 sequence is 14 residues long. The V segment lost 4 bases and the J segment 2 bases; nucleotides outside the gene matches: 3. Germline V gives CDR1 SGHTS, CDR2 YDEGEE. Based on the CDR3 plus reference TRBV5-8 and TRBJ2-7, the full variable domain is EAGVTQSPTHLIKTRGQQATLRCSPISGHTSVYWYQQALGLGLQFLLWYDEGEERNRGNFPPRFSGRQFPNYSSELNVNALELEDSALYLCASSLGTGAYEQYFGPGTRLTVT.

This rearrangement joins TRBV9 to TRBJ1-1; unclear D gene. The CDR3 is 14 residues long. V was clipped by 3 bases and J by 5 bases, with 14 bases between them. Per germline, CDR1 SGDLS and CDR2 YYNGEE. The chain's CDR3 is CASSARRDITEAFF. In nucleotides, the CDR3 is TGTGCCAGCAGCGCCCGGAGGGATATTACTGAAGCTTTCTTT.

The chain combines TRBV5-4 with TRBJ2-2; TRBD2 matches at 11 bases. Germline V CDR1 and CDR2: SGHNT, YYREEE (reference sequence). The CDR3 spans 16 residues. V lost 1 base to trimming and J lost 7 bases; unmatched junction nucleotides: 6. CDR3 amino acids: CASSLMLAGGLGELFF. Written as DNA, the CDR3 is TGTGCCAGCAGCTTGATGCTAGCGGGAGGACTCGGGGAGCTGTTTTTT.

Concerning this clone itself: Other DNA variants within this sample encode the same CDR3. This chain connects TRBV18 to TRBJ2-7, with D perhaps matching TRBD1 (6 bases). Germline V CDR1 and CDR2: KGHSH, LQKENI. The CDR3 runs to 13 residues. Trimming shortened V by 3 bases and J by 4 bases, and 10 bases separated the two germline ends. CDR3 DNA: TGTGCCAGCTCACCCGGACAGCGTTACGAGCAGTACTTC. Translated: CASSPGQRYEQYF.

The chain couples TRBV13 to TRBJ2-7; 7 positions match TRBD1. CDR1 is PRHDT, CDR2 FYEKMQ, per germline (reference sequence). The CDR3 length is 15 residues. V shed 5 bases, J shed 1 base, and the junction held 8 bases outside the gene matches. CDR3 loop: CASSRIYRGSYEQYF. In DNA, the CDR3 is TGTGCCAGCAGCCGCATATACAGGGGATCCTACGAGCAGTACTTC.

The chain links TRBV25-1 to TRBJ2-7; 9 bases are a match to TRBD1. The CDR3 is 14 amino acids. The germline gives CDR1 MGHDK, CDR2 SYGVNS. Trimming cost V 6 bases and J 3 bases; bases outside gene matches: 6. CDR3 DNA sequence: TGTGCCAGCAGGCCGGGACAGGGTTTCTACGAGCAGTACTTC. Amino acid sequence: CASRPGQGFYEQYF.

The J gene is TRBJ2-2, the V gene TRBV2; 8 nucleotides line up with TRBD1. V shed 6 bases and J 1 base; nucleotides not matched to a gene: 4. Germline CDR1 SNHLY, CDR2 FYNNEI. The CDR3 is 15 amino acids. Here the CDR3 reads CASRPGQGNTGELFF. The CDR3 coding sequence is TGTGCCAGCAGACCCGGACAGGGGAACACCGGGGAGCTGTTTTTT.

The chain employs TRBV9 and TRBJ1-1; 7 bases agree with TRBD1. J lost 2 bases, V lost 3 bases, and 7 bases had no gene match. Per germline, CDR1 SGDLS and CDR2 YYNGEE. The CDR3 covers 15 residues. In nucleotides, the CDR3 is TGTGCCAGCAGCGCGATCGACAGGGTAAACACTGAAGCTTTCTTT. Protein: CASSAIDRVNTEAFF.

The chain couples TRBV6-1 to TRBJ2-7; D ambiguous. Trimming took off 4 bases at V and 1 base at J, with 11 bases between the two ends. Germline assignment: CDR1 MNHNS and CDR2 SASEGT. The CDR3 sequence is 14 residues long. CDR3 sequence: CASSVSFPSYEQYF. For the CDR3, the DNA is TGTGCCAGCAGTGTTTCGTTCCCTTCCTACGAGCAGTACTTC.

The chain is built from TRBV11-3 and TRBJ1-1; perhaps TRBD1 as D (6 bases). Trimming left V 5 bases short and J 1 base short, with 14 bases between. Germline CDR1 reads SGHNT; CDR2 reads YENEEA. The CDR3 extends over 15 amino acids. CDR3 DNA: TGTGCCAGCAGCCTGGCCGGGACACAGAACACTGAAGCTTTCTTT. Encoded protein: CASSLAGTQNTEAFF.

This clone came up a few times. This chain links TRBV27 with TRBJ1-2; D is ambiguous. This CDR3 contains 14 residues. Trimming removed 4 bases from V and 1 base from J, with 10 bases in between. Germline CDR1 is MNHEY and CDR2 is SMNVEV (reference sequence). The CDR3 nucleotides read TGTGCCAGCAGTTCCAGAGGACTTAACTATGGCTACACCTTC. The encoded protein is CASSSRGLNYGYTF.

The chain recombines TRBV6-5 with TRBJ2-1, with 7 bases aligning to TRBD2. Germline CDR1 is MNHEY and CDR2 is SVGAGI. After removal of 6 bases from V and 7 bases from J, the junction contained 6 bases not matched to a gene. There are 13 residues in the CDR3. The CDR3 coding sequence is TGTGCCAGCAGAATGGGAGGGGCGAATGAGCAGTTCTTC. It yields the protein CASRMGGANEQFF.

The J gene is TRBJ2-7, the V gene TRBV14, with D perhaps matching TRBD2 (6 bases). This CDR3 region has 13 residues. Trimming pared 1 base from V and 3 bases from J, leaving 7 bases between. In germline, CDR1 is SGHDN, CDR2 FVKESK. The CDR3 protein is CASSQVGGYEQYF. CDR3 sequence (DNA): TGTGCCAGCAGCCAAGTCGGGGGCTACGAGCAGTACTTC.

This chain joins TRBV11-3 and TRBJ2-1, with a weak D call TRBD1 (6 bases). V dropped 1 base and J dropped 8 bases, with 12 bases sitting between them. CDR1 SGHNT and CDR2 YENEEA come from the germline V gene. The CDR3 covers 14 residues. The CDR3, as DNA: TGTGCCAGCAGCTTAGGGGACCCAGGGGATGAGCAGTTCTTC. This gives the protein CASSLGDPGDEQFF. The full variable domain, in which reference TRBV11-3 and TRBJ2-1 provide the parts outside the CDR3, is EAGVVQSPRYKIIEKKQPVAFWCNPISGHNTLYWYLQNLGQGPELLIRYENEEAVDDSQLPKDRFSAERLKGVDSTLKIQPAELGDSAVYLCASSLGDPGDEQFFGPGTRLTVL.

This clone was observed once. The rearrangement links TRBV7-6 to TRBJ2-7; D might be TRBD2 (6 bases). V lost 2 bases, J lost 7 bases, and 12 bases lay in between. The CDR3 spans 13 residues. Looked up from germline, CDR1 is SGHVS and CDR2 is FNYEAQ. CDR3 coding DNA: TGTGCCAGCAGCTTAAGCGGGTCGGGGGAGCAGTACTTC. Protein sequence: CASSLSGSGEQYF.

V and J are TRBV7-8 and TRBJ1-4, with 7 bases fitting TRBD1. V was clipped by 0 bases and J by 5 bases; unmatched bases: 6. The CDR3 loop spans 16 amino acids. Germline loops: CDR1 SGHVS, CDR2 FQNEAQ. CDR3 sequence: CASSLARDSRNEKLFF. The CDR3 region has the DNA TGTGCCAGCAGCTTAGCCCGGGACAGTAGAAATGAAAAACTGTTTTTT.

The CDR3 nucleotides read TGTGCCAGCACAGGACAGGGGAGAGATACGCAGTATTTT. It encodes CASTGQGRDTQYF. V and J are TRBV6-1 and TRBJ2-3; 9 bases are shared with TRBD1. This CDR3 is 13 amino acids long. Looked up from germline, CDR1 is MNHNS and CDR2 is SASEGT. Trimming took 7 bases from V and 5 from J; bases not matched to a gene: 4.

CDR3 nucleotides: TGTGCCGGTTGGGACAGGCTGAACACTGAAGCTTTCTTT. Encoded protein: CAGWDRLNTEAFF. The genes are TRBV6-4 and TRBJ1-1, with TRBD1 matching over 8 bases. The length of the CDR3 is 13 residues. Looked up from germline, CDR1 is MRHNA and CDR2 is SNTAGT. V dropped 11 bases and J dropped 0; count of bases not matched to a gene: 5.

V usage is TRBV6-1 and J usage is TRBJ2-3; a possible D gene is TRBD1 (6 bases). The germline V and J ends were trimmed by 3 bases and 3 bases, with 13 bases remaining between them. Germline V gene sequence: CDR1 MNHNS, CDR2 SASEGT. The CDR3 covers 15 residues. DNA for the CDR3: TGTGCCAGCAGTGATGGGGACACTTCAACAGATACGCAGTATTTT. Its translation is CASSDGDTSTDTQYF.

J is TRBJ2-7 and V is TRBV10-3, with 9 bases identical to TRBD1. The J segment lost 3 bases and the V segment lost 6 bases, leaving 6 bases of the junction unmatched. This CDR3 is built from 14 residues. CDR1 is ENHRY and CDR2 is SYGVKD in the germline V gene. DNA for the CDR3: TGTGCCATCAGCCGGGACAGGGACCGCTACGAGCAGTACTTC. Translation gives CAISRDRDRYEQYF.

This clone was counted between two and nine times. The genes are TRBV20-1 and TRBJ1-2, with D unclear. This CDR3 spans 11 amino acids. The germline V and J ends were trimmed by 5 bases and 7 bases, with 11 bases remaining between them. Germline V CDR1 and CDR2: DFQATT, SNEGSKA (reference sequence). The CDR3 loop is CSAEEYGGYTF. In DNA form, the CDR3 reads TGCAGTGCTGAGGAGTACGGTGGCTACACCTTC.

The chain has TRBV29-1 and TRBJ1-1, with 8 bases matching TRBD1. V trimming: 4 bases; J trimming: 0 bases; junction bases outside the gene matches: 10. The CDR3 contains 16 residues. Germline V gene data show CDR1 as SQVTM and CDR2 as ANQGSEA. CDR3: CSVAPPGQVMNTEAFF. The CDR3 DNA is TGCAGCGTTGCGCCTCCGGGACAGGTGATGAACACTGAAGCTTTCTTT.

The chain is built from TRBV7-6 and TRBJ2-7; a weak D match, TRBD2 (6 bases). The germline CDR1 and CDR2 sequences are SGHVS and FNYEAQ. CDR3 length equals 14 residues. Trimming shortened V by 3 bases and J by 2 bases, and 11 bases separated the two germline ends. In DNA form, the CDR3 reads TGTGCCAGCAGCTTGGGCGGGATGGCCTACGAGCAGTACTTC. Its protein is CASSLGGMAYEQYF.

The chain joins TRBV6-6 to TRBJ1-4; D is unresolved. The germline V and J ends were trimmed by 5 bases and 6 bases, with 4 bases remaining between them. The CDR3 sequence is 11 residues long. Germline CDR1 reads MNHNY; CDR2 reads SVGAGI (reference sequence). CDR3 sequence (DNA): TGTGCCAGCAGTCCTCATGAAAAACTGTTTTTT. It codes for CASSPHEKLFF.

This chain links TRBV27 with TRBJ2-1; D gene ambiguous. The CDR3 has 14 residues. Deletions cut 0 bases from V and 9 bases from J, with 12 bases between. CDR1 and CDR2 (germline): MNHEY, SMNVEV (reference sequence). The CDR3 reads CASSLSGLISEQFF. DNA for the CDR3: TGTGCCAGCAGTTTATCGGGCCTGATCAGTGAGCAGTTCTTC.

This chain connects TRBV29-1 to TRBJ1-1; TRBD1 aligns across 9 bases. This CDR3 has 13 residues. Per the germline V gene, CDR1 is SQVTM and CDR2 is ANQGSEA. J gave up 7 bases and V 4 bases, and 7 bases lay outside the gene matches. CDR3 sequence: CSVGQGEGLEAFF. In DNA, the CDR3 is TGCAGCGTTGGACAGGGGGAAGGGCTTGAAGCTTTCTTT. Based on the CDR3 plus reference TRBV29-1 and TRBJ1-1, the full variable domain is SAVISQKPSRDICQRGTSLTIQCQVDSQVTMMFWYRQQPGQSLTLIATANQGSEATYESGFVIDKFPISRPNLTFSTLTVSNMSPEDSSIYLCSVGQGEGLEAFFGQGTRLTVV.

A single count supports this clone. The chain is built from TRBV7-8 and TRBJ1-5, with D possibly matching TRBD1 (6 bases). The CDR3 spans 16 residues. The V and J ends lost 5 bases and 1 base respectively, with 15 bases between them. Germline CDR1 and CDR2: SGHVS and FQNEAQ. CDR3 amino acids: CASSQRDKISNQPQHF. The CDR3 nucleotides are TGTGCCAGCAGCCAACGGGACAAGATAAGCAATCAGCCCCAGCATTTT.